This T cell receptor (beta chain) originates from a study of tumour-infiltrating T cells in Burkitt lymphoma. For the study at large: Overall and progression-free survival were predicted by productive clonality.

This CDR3 spans 15 amino acids. Per the germline V gene, CDR1 is SGHRS and CDR2 is YFSETQ. Notes on this clone: The junction does not match germline at one end; this may be a read error.

TCRdb's table, derived via immunoSEQ multiplex PCR, lists solely in-frame clones and lacks some. The sample carries around 3,000 clones, under 80% recorded once. The sequenced sample was tumor tissue. The sequence was collected from a human donor with diffuse large B-cell lymphoma. The chain recombines TRBV5-1 with TRBJ1-5; weak D call: TRBD1 (6 bases). This CDR3 is CASSPEGGSDQPQHF. For the CDR3, the DNA is TGCGCCAGCAGCCCCGAGGGGGGTAGCGATCAGCCCCAGCATTTT. The full variable domain, with the rest looked up from reference TRBV5-1 and TRBJ1-5, is KAGVTQTPRYLIKTRGQQVTLSCSPISGHRSVSWYQQTPGQGLQFLFEYFSETQRNKGNFPGRFSGRQFSNSRSEMNVSTLELGDSALYLCASSPEGGSDQPQHFGDGTRLSIL.